This TCR beta chain originates from a study of glioma-infiltrating T cells after dendritic cell vaccination. V dropped 6 bases and J dropped 12; count of bases not matched to a gene: 11. The CDR3 consists of 16 residues. CDR1 and CDR2 (germline): LNHDA, SQIVND (reference sequence). None of the glioblastoma patients had an isocitrate dehydrogenase mutation. The PCR used 60 V beta and 13 J beta primers. TCRdb's table, derived via immunoSEQ multiplex PCR, lists solely in-frame clones and lacks some. The sample holds 55,000 to 75,000 clones, about four fifths seen once. This clonotype was obtained from a human donor with glioblastoma. The sequences come from blood, collected before dendritic cell vaccination. This chain connects TRBV19 to TRBJ2-1; TRBD2 matches 16 bases. The CDR3 nucleotides are TGTGCCAGTAGCAACATCGGGACTAGCGGGGGGGAGCGGCAGTTCTTC. This gives the protein CASSNIGTSGGERQFF.